This TCR beta chain was captured by sequencing in a study of identifying expanded T cells in peripheral blood. Method: immunoSEQ multiplex PCR; TCRdb's copy keeps in-frame clones and lacks some. This sample yields roughly 86,000 clones, of which 70% to 90% are seen a single time; 3.5% to 5.5% belongs to the top ten. Germline V gene lookup returns CDR1 LNHDA and CDR2 SQIVND (reference sequence). Trimming took off 1 base at V and 2 bases at J, with 8 bases between the two ends. This CDR3 comprises 14 residues. The sequence came from a person between 18 and 70 years old in good health. This chain connects TRBV19 to TRBJ1-1, with D hard to call. Specimen: blood. CDR3 loop: CASSIGVDNTEAFF. CDR3 DNA sequence: TGTGCCAGTAGTATAGGTGTGGATAACACTGAAGCTTTCTTT.